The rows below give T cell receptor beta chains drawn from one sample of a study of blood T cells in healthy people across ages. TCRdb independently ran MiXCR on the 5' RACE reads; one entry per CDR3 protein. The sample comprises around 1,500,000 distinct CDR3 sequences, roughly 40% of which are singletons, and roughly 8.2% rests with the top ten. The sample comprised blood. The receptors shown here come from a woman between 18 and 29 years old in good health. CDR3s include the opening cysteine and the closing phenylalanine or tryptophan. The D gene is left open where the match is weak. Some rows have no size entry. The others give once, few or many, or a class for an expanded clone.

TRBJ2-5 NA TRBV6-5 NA TGTGCCAGCAGCGCTTCCGGGACACCTACGAAGCAGTACTTC CASSASGTPTKQYF
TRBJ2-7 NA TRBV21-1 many TGTGCCAGCAGCAAAACCAGGGGCCGATCCTACGAGCAGTACTTC CASSKTRGRSYEQYF
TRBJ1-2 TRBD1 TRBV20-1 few TGCAGTGCTAGAGACAGGGGGGCGGACTATGGCTACACCTTC CSARDRGADYGYTF
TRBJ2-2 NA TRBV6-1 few TGTGCCAGCAGTGGGGGGGCCGCCGGGGAGCTGTTTTTT CASSGGAAGELFF
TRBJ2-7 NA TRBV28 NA TGTGCCAGCAGTTTCCCGGGGACGGGGCGAAACGAGCAGTACTTC CASSFPGTGRNEQYF
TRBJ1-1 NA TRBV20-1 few TGCAGTGCTAGAGATCTGGACAGGAACACTGAAGCTTTCTTT CSARDLDRNTEAFF
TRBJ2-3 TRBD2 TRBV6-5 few TGTGCCAGCAGTTACTCCCCCAGCGGGACCACAGATACGCAGTATTTT CASSYSPSGTTDTQYF
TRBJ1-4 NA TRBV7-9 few TGTGCCAGCAGCTTAGTAACAGGGTTGTCGACTAATGAAAAACTGTTTTTT CASSLVTGLSTNEKLFF
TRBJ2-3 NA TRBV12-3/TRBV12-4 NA TGTGCCAGCAGTACAAACAGGCAGGACACAGATACGCAGTATTTT CASSTNRQDTDTQYF
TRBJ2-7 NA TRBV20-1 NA TGCAGTGCTGAGAGGTTGGGCGGCTCCTACGAGCAGTACTTC CSAERLGGSYEQYF
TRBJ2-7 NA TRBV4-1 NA TGCGCCAGCAGCCAGGGGAAGGGAGCGGCCCACGACCAGTACTTC CASSQGKGAAHDQYF
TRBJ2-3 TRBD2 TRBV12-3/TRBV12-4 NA TGTGCCAGCAGTTTCCTAGGACTAGCGGGAGGGGATACGCAGTATTTT CASSFLGLAGGDTQYF
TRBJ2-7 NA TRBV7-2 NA TGTGCCAGCAGCTTAGCAGGGTTGCCCCACGAGCAGTACTTC CASSLAGLPHEQYF
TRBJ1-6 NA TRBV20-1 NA TGCAGTGCTAGAGATTCGGGGGCTGAGGTGTCACCCCTCCACTTT CSARDSGAEVSPLHF
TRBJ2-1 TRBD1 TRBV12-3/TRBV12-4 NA TGTGCCAGCAGTGAGGGGACAGGGGGGGGCAATGAGCAGTTCTTC CASSEGTGGGNEQFF
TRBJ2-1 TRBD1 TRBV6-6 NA TGTGCCAGCAGTTCCGGGACAGGGAGCAATGAGCAGTTCTTC CASSSGTGSNEQFF
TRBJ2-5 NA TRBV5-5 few TGTGCCAGCAGCAATTACGACAGAGACCAAGAGACCCAGTACTTC CASSNYDRDQETQYF
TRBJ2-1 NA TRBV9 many TGTGCCAGCAGCGTAGCGGCGGGCTCCTACAATGAGCAGTTCTTC CASSVAAGSYNEQFF
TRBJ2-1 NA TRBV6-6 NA TGTGCCACCATCCTGGACCTTTACAATGAGCAGTTCTTC CATILDLYNEQFF
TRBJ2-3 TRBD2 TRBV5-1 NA TGCGCCAGCGGCGGGGGGGAGGACACAGATACGCAGTATTTT CASGGGEDTDTQYF
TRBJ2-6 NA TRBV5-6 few TGTGCCAGCAGCTTTATAAAGGGGCTAGGGGCCAACGTCCTGACTTTC CASSFIKGLGANVLTF
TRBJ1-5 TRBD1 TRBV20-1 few TGCAGTGCCGATGGGACAGGGGCGGATTTTACTCATCAGCCCCAGCATTTT CSADGTGADFTHQPQHF
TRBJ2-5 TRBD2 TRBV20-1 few TGCAGTGCTAGAGATGGGACTAGCGGCCAAGAGACCCAGTACTTC CSARDGTSGQETQYF
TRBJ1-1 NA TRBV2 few TGTGCCAGCAGTGTCGGCAGCCCCCGCGGGGCTAACGCTGAAGCTTTCTTT CASSVGSPRGANAEAFF
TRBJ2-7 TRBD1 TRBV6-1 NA TGTGCTAGCAGAGCCGGGACAGCTCGCTACGAGCAGTACTTC CASRAGTARYEQYF
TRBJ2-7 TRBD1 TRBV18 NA TGTGCCAGCTCACCAGACAGGGCAACCTACGAGCAGTACTTC CASSPDRATYEQYF
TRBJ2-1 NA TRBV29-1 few TGCAGCGTTGGGGGACACTCCTACAATGAGCAGTTCTTC CSVGGHSYNEQFF
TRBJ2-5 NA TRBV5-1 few TGCGCCAGCACAACTGCTAGCGCTGAGACCCAGTACTTC CASTTASAETQYF
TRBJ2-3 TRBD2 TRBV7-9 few TGTGCCAGCAGCTTTGGGGCGGGAGCCACAGATACGCAGTATTTT CASSFGAGATDTQYF
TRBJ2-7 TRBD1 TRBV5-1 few TGCGCCAGCAGCTTGACCGGGACAGGGGGTTATTACGAGCAGTACTTC CASSLTGTGGYYEQYF
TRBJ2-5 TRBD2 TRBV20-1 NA TGCAGTGCTAGCGTAGCGGGAGTACAAGAGACCCAGTACTTC CSASVAGVQETQYF
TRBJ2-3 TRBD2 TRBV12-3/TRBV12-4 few TGTGCCAGCAGTCTTAGGAACCCGGGACTAAGCACAGATACGCAGTATTTT CASSLRNPGLSTDTQYF
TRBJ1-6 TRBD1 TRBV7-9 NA TGTGCCAGCAGCCCAACCAGACAGGGGGCAAGTTCACCCCTCCACTTT CASSPTRQGASSPLHF
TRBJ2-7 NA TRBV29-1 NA TGCAGCGTTTTCCGGTCAGGAGACGAGCAGTACTTC CSVFRSGDEQYF
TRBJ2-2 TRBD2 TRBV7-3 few TGTGCCAGCAGCTTCACTAGCGGGGTTCTCGGTGGACCCGGGGAGCTGTTTTTT CASSFTSGVLGGPGELFF
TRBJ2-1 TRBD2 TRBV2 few TGTGCCAGCAGTGATCTAGCGGGACGGATCGATGAGCAGTTCTTC CASSDLAGRIDEQFF
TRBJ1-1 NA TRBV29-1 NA TGCAGCGCAATAGGGGTGATGAACACTGAAGCTTTCTTT CSAIGVMNTEAFF
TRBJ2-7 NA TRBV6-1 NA TGTGCCAGCAGTGGCGGATACTACGAGCAGTACTTC CASSGGYYEQYF